Each of the 23 T cell receptor beta chains below was sequenced from the same sample in a study of blood T cell repertoires in COVID-19. This table comes from immunoSEQ multiplex PCR, and its TCRdb copy is limited to in-frame clones, with some not included. Among some 130,000 clones listed, roughly 88% were seen once. The specimen was peripheral blood. The origin of the receptors is a man between 70 and 80 years old with active COVID-19.

The chain recombines TRBV10-3 with TRBJ1-1; possibly TRBD1 for D (5 bases). This CDR3 has 13 residues. Trimming removed 7 bases from V and 0 bases from J, with 9 bases in between. Germline assignment: CDR1 ENHRY and CDR2 SYGVKD. The CDR3 sequence: CAITGHLNTEAFF. In DNA form, the CDR3 reads TGTGCCATCACAGGACATTTGAACACTGAAGCTTTCTTT.

This chain connects TRBV2 to TRBJ1-5; 9 bases match TRBD1. Trimming cost V 6 bases and J 0 bases; bases outside gene matches: 6. Per germline, CDR1 SNHLY and CDR2 FYNNEI. The CDR3 sequence is 16 residues long. The CDR3 coding sequence is TGTGCCAGCAGGGACAGGGGCCGCAATAGCAATCAGCCCCAGCATTTT. Translated: CASRDRGRNSNQPQHF.

The chain employs TRBV5-1 and TRBJ2-2, with 13 bases lining up with TRBD2. The CDR3 spans 15 residues. The V and J ends lost 4 bases and 5 bases, in that order; junction bases with no gene match: 2. The germline V gene has CDR1 SGHRS and CDR2 YFSETQ. The CDR3 sequence: CASSTSGRDTGELFF. The CDR3 region has the DNA TGCGCCAGCAGCACTAGCGGGAGGGATACCGGGGAGCTGTTTTTT. Complete variable domain (other parts from reference TRBV5-1 and TRBJ2-2): KAGVTQTPRYLIKTRGQQVTLSCSPISGHRSVSWYQQTPGQGLQFLFEYFSETQRNKGNFPGRFSGRQFSNSRSEMNVSTLELGDSALYLCASSTSGRDTGELFFGEGSRLTVL.

This clone is labeled as medium-sized (0.01 to 0.1%). V is TRBV6-5 and J is TRBJ2-1; possible D gene TRBD1, 5 bases. Germline V gene lookup returns CDR1 MNHEY and CDR2 SVGAGI. Deletions cut 6 bases from V and 5 bases from J, with 17 bases between. This CDR3 spans 15 amino acids. CDR3 sequence reads: CASSPFQGPHNEQFF. As DNA, the CDR3 is TGTGCCAGCAGCCCATTCCAGGGTCCCCACAATGAGCAGTTCTTC.

The rearrangement joins TRBV18 to TRBJ1-5; the match to TRBD1 covers 11 bases. The CDR3 contains 17 residues. Trimming took 2 bases from V and 4 from J; bases not matched to a gene: 7. CDR1 and CDR2 (germline): KGHSH, LQKENI. CDR3 sequence: CASSPGQGAMLNQPQHF. The CDR3 nucleotides read TGTGCCAGCTCACCAGGACAGGGGGCGATGCTTAATCAGCCCCAGCATTTT.

This chain joins TRBV11-2 and TRBJ2-4; TRBD2 matches 7 bases. This CDR3 has 14 residues. Germline CDR1 SGHAT, CDR2 FQNNGV. Germline trimming cut 5 bases from V and 8 bases from J; bases unmatched to any gene: 9. CDR3 nucleotides: TGTGCCAGCAGCAGAGCGGGAAAAGTGTACATTCAGTACTTC. As protein: CASSRAGKVYIQYF. Drawing the rest from reference TRBV11-2 and TRBJ2-4, the complete variable domain is EAGVAQSPRYKIIEKRQSVAFWCNPISGHATLYWYQQILGQGPKLLIQFQNNGVVDDSQLPKDRFSAERLKGVDSTLKIQPAKLEDSAVYLCASSRAGKVYIQYFGAGTRLSVL.

This clone was counted once. The V gene is TRBV7-2, the J gene TRBJ2-3; possible D gene TRBD2, 6 bases. Germline lookup yields CDR1 SGHTA and CDR2 FQGNSA. The V gene lost 3 bases and the J gene lost 6 bases, with 10 bases spanning the gap. This CDR3 is 13 amino acids long. CDR3 sequence (DNA): TGTGCCAGCAGCTTTGGAGGGAGCGATACGCAGTATTTT. It is translated as CASSFGGSDTQYF.

The gene calls are TRBV7-8 and TRBJ2-7; 15 nucleotides align to TRBD2. The CDR3 totals 17 residues. The ends lost 5 bases at V and 2 bases at J; junction bases unmatched: 7. Germline-derived CDR1 and CDR2 are SGHVS and FQNEAQ. The CDR3 nucleotides are TGTGCCAGCAGCCCCGGACTAGCGGGAGGGTGGGCCTACGAGCAGTACTTC. Translated, it gives CASSPGLAGGWAYEQYF.

As for this clone: Other DNA sequences of this sample code for an identical CDR3. The DNA of the CDR3 is TGTGCCAGCAGCTTAGGGAGTAGCACAGATACGCAGTATTTT. This encodes CASSLGSSTDTQYF. The V call is TRBV5-4, the J call TRBJ2-3, with D perhaps TRBD2 (5 bases). Looked up from germline, CDR1 is SGHNT and CDR2 is YYREEE (reference sequence). There are 14 residues in the CDR3. Trimming took off 2 bases at V and 0 bases at J, with 7 bases between the two ends.

This clone was picked up one time. CDR3 region: CASSYGLAGKVEQFF. The CDR3 DNA is TGTGCCAGCAGTTACGGACTAGCGGGGAAGGTCGAGCAGTTCTTC. The genes are TRBV6-2 or TRBV6-3 and TRBJ2-1; TRBD2 aligns across 12 bases. CDR1 is MNHEY, CDR2 SVGEGT, per germline. There are 15 residues in the CDR3. V lost 2 bases to trimming and J lost 10 bases; unmatched junction nucleotides: 6.

The chain couples TRBV6-5 to TRBJ2-1; 10 bases agree with TRBD1. This CDR3 comprises 15 residues. After removal of 6 bases from V and 7 bases from J, the junction contained 9 bases not matched to a gene. Germline CDR1 is MNHEY and CDR2 is SVGAGI. CDR3 loop: CASRPRTGGKNEQFF. The DNA for the CDR3 is TGTGCCAGCAGGCCTCGGACAGGGGGAAAAAATGAGCAGTTCTTC.

The chain joins TRBV10-1 to TRBJ2-7; 9 bases map to TRBD2. Germline CDR1 WNHNN, CDR2 SYGVQD (reference sequence). Losses at the gene ends were 2 bases for V and 1 base for J; bases not matched to a gene: 3. CDR3 length equals 15 residues. DNA of the CDR3: TGCGCCAGCAGTGAGATAACTAGCGGGTCCTACGAGCAGTACTTC. Amino acid sequence: CASSEITSGSYEQYF.

The chain is built from TRBV7-9 and TRBJ2-3, with 10 bases that match TRBD1. This CDR3 region has 14 residues. J was trimmed by 4 bases and V by 5 bases; bases with no gene match: 3. Per germline, CDR1 SEHNR and CDR2 FQNEAQ (reference sequence). CDR3 region: CASSRQGAADTQYF. The CDR3 bases are TGTGCCAGCAGCCGACAGGGGGCGGCAGATACGCAGTATTTT.

The chain carries TRBV4-3 and TRBJ1-2; D might be TRBD1 (6 bases). V lost 0 bases and J lost 4, with 12 bases in between. CDR1 and CDR2 from the germline V gene are LGHNA and YSLEER. This CDR3 is 15 amino acids long. CDR3 nucleotides: TGCGCCAGCAGCCAAGATAGAACAGGGATCTATGGCTACACCTTC. Its protein is CASSQDRTGIYGYTF.

V usage is TRBV6-2 or TRBV6-3 and J usage is TRBJ2-3; tentatively, D is TRBD1 (5 bases). The V and J ends lost 2 bases and 7 bases respectively, with 10 bases between them. The CDR3 covers 13 residues. Germline V lookup: CDR1 MNHEY, CDR2 SVGEGT. CDR3 bases: TGTGCCAGCAGTTACATTGGGGCATATACGCAGTATTTT. Encoded protein: CASSYIGAYTQYF.

The genes are TRBV2 and TRBJ1-4; 7 nucleotides agree with TRBD1. CDR1 is SNHLY and CDR2 is FYNNEI in the germline V gene. The CDR3 is 15 amino acids. V was clipped by 6 bases and J by 8 bases; unmatched bases: 12. The CDR3 DNA reads as TGTGCCAGCAGCATATCGGGGACAGAGGGCGAAAAACTGTTTTTT. It codes for CASSISGTEGEKLFF. Based on the CDR3 plus reference TRBV2 and TRBJ1-4, the full variable domain is EPEVTQTPSHQVTQMGQEVILRCVPISNHLYFYWYRQILGQKVEFLVSFYNNEISEKSEIFDDQFSVERPDGSNFTLKIRSTKLEDSAMYFCASSISGTEGEKLFFGSGTQLSVL.

In DNA form, the CDR3 reads TGTGCCACCAGCAGGTCCCGGAGGGTTGAAGCTTTCTTT. This sequence encodes CATSRSRRVEAFF. This chain uses TRBV15 with TRBJ1-1, with D unresolved. Germline CDR1 is LNHNV and CDR2 is YYDKDF (reference sequence). The CDR3 has 13 residues. The V gene lost 3 bases and the J gene lost 7 bases, with 12 bases spanning the gap.

The rearrangement uses TRBV6-5 and TRBJ2-1, with TRBD2 as a possible D gene (5 bases). The ends were cut back, 6 bases at V and 8 bases at J, with 11 bases in the middle. Germline V lookup: CDR1 MNHEY, CDR2 SVGAGI. The CDR3 loop spans 12 amino acids. The CDR3 loop reads CASSRRGDEQFF. The CDR3 DNA is TGTGCCAGCAGCCGACGGGGTGATGAGCAGTTCTTC.

This clone was found once. The gene calls are TRBV4-2 and TRBJ2-3; tentative D call: TRBD2 (7 bases). With 1 base removed from V and 6 bases from J, the gap between germline ends came to 20 bases. The CDR3 totals 17 residues. The germline V gene encodes CDR1 LGHNA and CDR2 YNFKEQ. CDR3 coding DNA: TGTGCCAGCAGCCAAGTACCCCGCGCGGGGGCAGGTGATACGCAGTATTTT. It encodes CASSQVPRAGAGDTQYF.

The CDR3 DNA sequence: TGTGCCAGCAGTCAGCCGGACTTTAAGCAGTTCTTC. Its translation is CASSQPDFKQFF. The V and J genes are TRBV7-9 and TRBJ2-1; D may be TRBD2 (5 bases). Per germline, CDR1 SEHNR and CDR2 FQNEAQ (reference sequence). V shed 6 bases and J shed 11 bases, with 14 bases lying between them. The CDR3 consists of 12 residues. The whole variable domain, remainder taken from reference TRBV7-9 and TRBJ2-1, is DTGVSQNPRHKITKRGQNVTFRCDPISEHNRLYWYRQTLGQGPEFLTYFQNEAQLEKSRLLSDRFSAERPKGSFSTLEIQRTEQGDSAMYLCASSQPDFKQFFGPGTRLTVL.

The chain uses TRBV11-1 and TRBJ2-2; 8 nucleotides agree with TRBD1. The CDR3 consists of 15 residues. CDR1 is SGHAT and CDR2 is FQDESV in the germline V gene (reference sequence). The junction had 12 bases not matched to a gene; V was cut back by 9 bases and J by 6 bases. The CDR3 region is CASLPRTGLPGELFF. The CDR3, as DNA: TGTGCCAGTCTCCCGAGGACAGGGCTCCCCGGGGAGCTGTTTTTT.

The chain carries TRBV7-9 and TRBJ2-1; 7 bases match TRBD2. With 0 bases clipped from V and 13 bases from J, the junction kept 15 bases outside the gene matches. The CDR3 spans 16 residues. In germline, CDR1 is SEHNR, CDR2 FQNEAQ (reference sequence). This CDR3 is CASSLALGIAGADQFF. The DNA for the CDR3 is TGTGCCAGCAGCTTAGCGCTAGGGATAGCGGGCGCCGACCAGTTCTTC.

The chain employs TRBV3-1 (or the pseudogene TRBV3-2) and TRBJ1-1; perhaps TRBD1 as D (5 bases). Germline-derived CDR1 and CDR2 are LGHDT and YNNKEL (reference sequence). Trimming left V 1 base short and J 1 base short, with 7 bases between. The CDR3 runs to 14 residues. CDR3 protein: CASSQGRGNTEAFF. The DNA of the CDR3 is TGTGCCAGCAGCCAAGGGAGGGGGAACACTGAAGCTTTCTTT.